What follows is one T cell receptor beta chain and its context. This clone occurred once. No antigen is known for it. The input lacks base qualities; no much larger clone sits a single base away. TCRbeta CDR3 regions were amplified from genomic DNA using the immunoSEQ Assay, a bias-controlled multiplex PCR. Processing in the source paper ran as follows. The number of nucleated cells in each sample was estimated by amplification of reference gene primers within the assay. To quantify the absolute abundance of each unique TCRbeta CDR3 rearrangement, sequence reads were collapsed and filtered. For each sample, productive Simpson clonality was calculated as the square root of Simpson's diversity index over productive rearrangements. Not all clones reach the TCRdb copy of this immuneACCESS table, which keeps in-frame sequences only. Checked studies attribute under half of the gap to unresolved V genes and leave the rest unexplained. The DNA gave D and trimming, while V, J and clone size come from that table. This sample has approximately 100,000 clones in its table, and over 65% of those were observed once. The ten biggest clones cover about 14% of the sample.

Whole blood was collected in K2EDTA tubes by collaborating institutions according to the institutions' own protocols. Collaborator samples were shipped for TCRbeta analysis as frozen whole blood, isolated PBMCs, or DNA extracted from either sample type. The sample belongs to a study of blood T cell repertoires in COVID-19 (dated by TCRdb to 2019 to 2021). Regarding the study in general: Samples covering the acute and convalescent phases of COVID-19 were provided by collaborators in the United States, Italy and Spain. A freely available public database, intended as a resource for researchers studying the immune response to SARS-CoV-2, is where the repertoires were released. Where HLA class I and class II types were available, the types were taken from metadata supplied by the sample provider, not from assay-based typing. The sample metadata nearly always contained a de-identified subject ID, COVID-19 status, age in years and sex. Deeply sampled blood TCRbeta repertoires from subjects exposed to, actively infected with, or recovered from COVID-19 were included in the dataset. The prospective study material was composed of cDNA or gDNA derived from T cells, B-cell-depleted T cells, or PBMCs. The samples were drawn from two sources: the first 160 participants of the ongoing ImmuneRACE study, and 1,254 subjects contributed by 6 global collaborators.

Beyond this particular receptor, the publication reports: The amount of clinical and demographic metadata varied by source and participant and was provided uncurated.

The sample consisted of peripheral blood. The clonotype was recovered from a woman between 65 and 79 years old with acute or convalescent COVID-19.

The CDR3 reads as follows: CASGLVLAGDSTDTQYF. The DNA sequence reads TGTGCTAGTGGTTTGGTACTCGCAGGGGATAGCACAGATACGCAGTATTTT. The chain links TRBV12-5 with TRBJ2-3; the D gene is possibly TRBD1, with 6 bases matching. The trim is 0 bases for V and 0 bases for J, with a gap of 13 bases between the germline ends. CDR1 is given as LGHNT and CDR2 as FRNRAP, both from the germline V gene. From the cysteine through the phenylalanine, the CDR3 covers 17 amino acids. Only the CDR3 region is kept as DNA, spanning 51 bases read in frame from base 1.